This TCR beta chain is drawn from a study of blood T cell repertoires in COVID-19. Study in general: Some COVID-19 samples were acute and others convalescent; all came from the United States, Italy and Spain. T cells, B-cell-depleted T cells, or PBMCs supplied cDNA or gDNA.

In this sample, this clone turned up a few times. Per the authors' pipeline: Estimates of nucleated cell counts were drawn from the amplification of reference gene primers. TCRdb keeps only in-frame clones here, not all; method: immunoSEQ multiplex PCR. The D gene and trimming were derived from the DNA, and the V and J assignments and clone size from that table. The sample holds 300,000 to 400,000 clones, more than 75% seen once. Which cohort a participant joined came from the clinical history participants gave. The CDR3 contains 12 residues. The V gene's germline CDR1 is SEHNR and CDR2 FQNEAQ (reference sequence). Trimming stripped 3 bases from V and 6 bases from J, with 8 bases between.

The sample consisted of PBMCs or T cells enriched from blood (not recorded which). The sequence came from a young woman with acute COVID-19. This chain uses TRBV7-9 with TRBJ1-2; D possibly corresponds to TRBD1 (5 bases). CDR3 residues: CASSFQGNGYTF. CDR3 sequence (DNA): TGTGCCAGCAGCTTTCAGGGAAATGGCTACACCTTC.